The rows below give T cell receptor beta chains drawn from one sample of a study of cytomegalovirus exposure and HLA in healthy donors. Profiled with immunoSEQ multiplex PCR; TCRdb holds only in-frame clones, not every one. The sample contains over 150,000 clones, roughly 71% of which appear only once. Source material: PBMCs. The receptor source for this set is a male donor in good health and CMV-seropositive. Both conserved end residues are part of each CDR3.

J,V,CDR3
TRBJ2-2,TRBV19,CASTGQGGTGELFF
TRBJ2-5,TRBV5-1,CASSSIGTSTLYQETQYF
TRBJ2-7,TRBV5-4,CASSLRGSGGGLGYEQYF
TRBJ2-5,TRBV7-8,CASAKGRGSYQETQYF
TRBJ1-1,TRBV29-1,CSVSGGLDTEAFF
TRBJ2-1,TRBV9,CASSPDLAGGVDEQFF
TRBJ2-7,TRBV10-1,CASRGQSYEQYF
TRBJ2-7,TRBV29-1,CSVEGQGAESSYEQYF
TRBJ2-7,TRBV4-1,CASSRGTGGPYEQYF
TRBJ2-1,TRBV7-3,CASSQGKNEQFF
TRBJ1-6,TRBV6-1,CASSETGFRPLHF
TRBJ2-5,TRBV11-2,CASSSRDKQETQYF
TRBJ1-2,TRBV19,CASSGQGARGNYGYTF
TRBJ1-2,TRBV14,CASSQDSYRALNYGYTF
TRBJ2-2,TRBV18,CASSPTGTGANTGELFF
TRBJ1-3,TRBV7-9,CASSLPRPGPLRGNTIYF
TRBJ1-2,TRBV10-3,CAISGRGRNYGYTF
TRBJ2-5,TRBV4-1,CASSQRQGNQETQYF
TRBJ1-6,TRBV7-9,CASSFPWGQNSPLHF
TRBJ1-6,TRBV2,CASSPGQGPNSPLHF